A selection of T cell receptor beta chains follows, all from one sample in a study of read filtering for tumor transcriptome and immune sequencing. MiXCR, run by TCRdb on the reads, gives a single entry per CDR3 protein. The sample records over 25,000 distinct CDR3 sequences, 14% being singletons. The sequencing sample was made of a population of CD138-negative cells sorted from bone marrow. These receptors originate from a donor aged 40 or older with multiple myeloma. Each CDR3 is given with its conserved first and last residue. Each record gives: V gene, clone size, D gene, J gene, CDR3 DNA, CDR3 protein. The D gene is left open where the match is weak. Clone size is stated in some rows and not others, as once, few, many or a class when expanded.

v_gene: TRBV29-1; abundance: many; d_gene: TRBD1; j_gene: TRBJ1-5; CDR3nt: TGCAGTCAGGGGGATCAGCCCCAGCATTTT; CDR3aa: CSQGDQPQHF
v_gene: TRBV30; abundance: .; d_gene: .; j_gene: TRBJ1-2; CDR3nt: TGTGCCTGGAGTGGACGGAACTATGGCTACACCTTC; CDR3aa: CAWSGRNYGYTF
v_gene: TRBV12-5; abundance: many; d_gene: TRBD1; j_gene: TRBJ2-1; CDR3nt: TGTGCTAGTGGTTCCTGGACAGGTGGGGGCGATGAGCAGTTCTTC; CDR3aa: CASGSWTGGGDEQFF
v_gene: TRBV19; abundance: many; d_gene: .; j_gene: TRBJ2-2; CDR3nt: TGTGCCAGTCAACCCGGGGTCCAGAACACCGGGGAGCTGTTTTTT; CDR3aa: CASQPGVQNTGELFF
v_gene: TRBV5-1; abundance: many; d_gene: .; j_gene: TRBJ2-1; CDR3nt: TGCGCCAGCAGTTATGACGGGACACCGAGCTACAATGAGCAGTTCTTC; CDR3aa: CASSYDGTPSYNEQFF
v_gene: TRBV5-1; abundance: many; d_gene: .; j_gene: TRBJ2-5; CDR3nt: TGCGCCAGCAGCTTGACGGGAGTCGGTTACGAGACCCAGTACTTC; CDR3aa: CASSLTGVGYETQYF
v_gene: TRBV7-9; abundance: many; d_gene: TRBD1; j_gene: TRBJ2-7; CDR3nt: TGTGCCAGCAGCCGGGGACAGGGGCCCTACGAGCAGTACTTC; CDR3aa: CASSRGQGPYEQYF
v_gene: TRBV6-5; abundance: many; d_gene: .; j_gene: TRBJ1-2; CDR3nt: TGTGCCAGCAGTTCGACGGGAAACTATGGCTACACCTTC; CDR3aa: CASSSTGNYGYTF
v_gene: TRBV4-1; abundance: many; d_gene: .; j_gene: TRBJ2-1; CDR3nt: TGCGCCAGCAGCCAGTCCTTAGCGGATACCTCCTACAATGAGCAGTTCTTC; CDR3aa: CASSQSLADTSYNEQFF
v_gene: TRBV7-6; abundance: .; d_gene: TRBD2; j_gene: TRBJ2-7; CDR3nt: TGTGCCAGCAGCCCGACTAGCGGACTTTCCTACGAGCAGTACTTC; CDR3aa: CASSPTSGLSYEQYF
v_gene: TRBV9; abundance: many; d_gene: .; j_gene: TRBJ2-1; CDR3nt: TGTGCCAGCAGCGTTACATCTAGCTCCTACAATGAGCAGTTCTTC; CDR3aa: CASSVTSSSYNEQFF
v_gene: TRBV29-1; abundance: many; d_gene: .; j_gene: TRBJ1-1; CDR3nt: TGCAGCGACTTGACAGTCGGAAACACTGAAGCTTTCTTT; CDR3aa: CSDLTVGNTEAFF
v_gene: TRBV7-8; abundance: many; d_gene: .; j_gene: TRBJ1-5; CDR3nt: TGTGCCAGCAGCCCCGGGACGGCGGATTATCAGCCCCAGCATTTT; CDR3aa: CASSPGTADYQPQHF
v_gene: TRBV19; abundance: many; d_gene: .; j_gene: TRBJ1-2; CDR3nt: TGTGCCAGTAGTATCTTAGGGACGGGACTATCTCACTATGGCTACACCTTC; CDR3aa: CASSILGTGLSHYGYTF
v_gene: TRBV18; abundance: many; d_gene: TRBD2; j_gene: TRBJ2-7; CDR3nt: TGTGCCAGCTCACCACCTGACGCAGCGGGAGGTTCCTACGAGCAGTACTTC; CDR3aa: CASSPPDAAGGSYEQYF
v_gene: TRBV5-1; abundance: many; d_gene: .; j_gene: TRBJ1-1; CDR3nt: TGCGCCAGCAGCTCCGATGGCGGGATTGAAGCTTTCTTT; CDR3aa: CASSSDGGIEAFF
v_gene: TRBV29-1; abundance: few; d_gene: .; j_gene: TRBJ1-1; CDR3nt: TGCAGCGTTGAGCAGCAGGGAAACACTGAAGCTTTCTTT; CDR3aa: CSVEQQGNTEAFF
v_gene: TRBV20-1; abundance: many; d_gene: TRBD2; j_gene: TRBJ2-1; CDR3nt: TGCAGTGAACAGGGACTAGCGGACAATGAGCAGTTCTTC; CDR3aa: CSEQGLADNEQFF
v_gene: TRBV7-2; abundance: many; d_gene: TRBD2; j_gene: TRBJ2-1; CDR3nt: TGTGCCAGCAGCTTGGCGACTAGCGGGAGTATTTACAATGAGCAGTTCTTC; CDR3aa: CASSLATSGSIYNEQFF
v_gene: TRBV24-1; abundance: medium-sized; d_gene: .; j_gene: TRBJ2-1; CDR3nt: TGTGCCACCAGTGATTTAGGGGTTTCCTACAATGAGCAGTTCTTC; CDR3aa: CATSDLGVSYNEQFF
v_gene: TRBV3-1; abundance: many; d_gene: TRBD1; j_gene: TRBJ2-7; CDR3nt: TGTGCCAGCAGCCACCGGGACAGGCCGTCTTGGAAGTACTTC; CDR3aa: CASSHRDRPSWKYF
v_gene: TRBV7-2; abundance: few; d_gene: TRBD2; j_gene: TRBJ2-2; CDR3nt: TGTGCCAGCAGCTTGAGCGGGAGAGTGAACACCGGGGAGCTGTTTTTT; CDR3aa: CASSLSGRVNTGELFF
v_gene: TRBV29-1; abundance: many; d_gene: .; j_gene: TRBJ2-5; CDR3nt: TGCAGCGTTGATACTGTAGGGTTTCAAGAGACCCAGTACTTC; CDR3aa: CSVDTVGFQETQYF
v_gene: TRBV19; abundance: many; d_gene: .; j_gene: TRBJ1-5; CDR3nt: TGTGCCAGTAGTATGGACGGGGGGCTGAATCAGCCCCAGCATTTT; CDR3aa: CASSMDGGLNQPQHF
v_gene: TRBV25-1; abundance: many; d_gene: .; j_gene: TRBJ1-4; CDR3nt: TGTGCCAGCACTCCGGGGTTTAATGAAAGACTGTTTTTT; CDR3aa: CASTPGFNERLFF
v_gene: TRBV2; abundance: .; d_gene: .; j_gene: TRBJ2-3; CDR3nt: TGTGCCAGCAGTATCACAGATACGCAGTATTTT; CDR3aa: CASSITDTQYF
v_gene: TRBV5-4; abundance: many; d_gene: .; j_gene: TRBJ2-2; CDR3nt: TGTGCCAGCAGCCCCGGGACCAACACCGGGGAGCTGTTTTTT; CDR3aa: CASSPGTNTGELFF
v_gene: TRBV20-1; abundance: many; d_gene: TRBD2; j_gene: TRBJ2-7; CDR3nt: TGCAGTGCTAGGAGCGGGGCGGGTCTCGAGCAGTACTTC; CDR3aa: CSARSGAGLEQYF
v_gene: TRBV7-3; abundance: .; d_gene: .; j_gene: TRBJ1-1; CDR3nt: TGTGCCAGCACCGCCAGAGGCCAACCGGTTATGAACACTGAAGCTTTCTTT; CDR3aa: CASTARGQPVMNTEAFF
v_gene: TRBV20-1; abundance: many; d_gene: TRBD2; j_gene: TRBJ2-2; CDR3nt: TGCAGTGCTGGACTAGCGGGAGCCACCGGGGAGCTGTTTTTT; CDR3aa: CSAGLAGATGELFF
v_gene: TRBV5-1; abundance: many; d_gene: .; j_gene: TRBJ2-5; CDR3nt: TGCGCCAGCAGCCGCGACGGGGGTCCACAGGAGACCCAGTACTTC; CDR3aa: CASSRDGGPQETQYF
v_gene: TRBV19; abundance: many; d_gene: .; j_gene: TRBJ1-1; CDR3nt: TGTGCCAGTAGTATAACTAGGAACACTGAAGCTTTCTTT; CDR3aa: CASSITRNTEAFF
v_gene: TRBV5-6; abundance: .; d_gene: TRBD1; j_gene: TRBJ2-3; CDR3nt: TGTGCCAGCAGCCAGAGGACAGGTAGCACAGATACGCAGTATTTT; CDR3aa: CASSQRTGSTDTQYF
v_gene: TRBV28; abundance: many; d_gene: .; j_gene: TRBJ2-6; CDR3nt: TGTGCCAGCAGACTCTCTGGGGCCAACGTCCTGACTTTC; CDR3aa: CASRLSGANVLTF
v_gene: TRBV25-1; abundance: many; d_gene: .; j_gene: TRBJ2-7; CDR3nt: TGTGCCAGCAGTGACTTCGGGGCCTCCTACTACGAGCAGTACTTC; CDR3aa: CASSDFGASYYEQYF
v_gene: TRBV2; abundance: many; d_gene: TRBD2; j_gene: TRBJ2-1; CDR3nt: TGTGCCAGCAGTGAACGTAGCGGGAGGGTCAATTACAATGAGCAGTTCTTC; CDR3aa: CASSERSGRVNYNEQFF